This TCR beta chain was profiled in a study of tumor-infiltrating lymphocytes in primary liver carcinoma listed by TCRdb under 2017. Regarding the study in general: Of the five patients, three men and two women aged 30 to 69 years, four had hepatocellular carcinoma and one had combined HCC and intrahepatic cholangiocarcinoma. Roughly 3.5 to 8 million productive TCRbeta reads were obtained per sample, and no significant difference in read depth was found between tissue types. A total of some 35 specimens from 5 patients went through TCRbeta repertoire sequencing, namely 25 tumor regions, 5 adjacent noncancerous liver tissues and 5 peripheral blood samples. The five patients had tumors staged T1-T3 N0M0, with maximum diameters ranging from about 4.2 to 11 cm. Reproducibility between technical replicate repertoires was high, with correlation coefficients above 0.95 and mean shared-clone rates approximately 0.88. Agilent mRNA microarray profiling was performed on the 25 to 30 tumor region samples to relate TCRbeta repertoire diversity to the local molecular phenotype. TCRbeta repertoire sequencing, expression microarrays and whole-exome sequencing were combined in the study across five regions of each liver tumor, with adjacent normal tissue and blood also included.

Total RNA and DNA were co-extracted from approximately 20-30 mg of bulk tissue with the AllPrep DNA/RNA mini kit, without cell sorting. Between November 2015 and early 2016, five patients in China with histopathologically diagnosed primary liver carcinoma had surgical resection. Patients had chronic HBV infection and were treatment-naive at sampling. Five spatially separated regions were sampled from each tumor: the superior, inferior, left-lateral and right-lateral poles, plus the tumor centre. According to histology, viable tumor cells made up more than 75% of every tumor sample. Fresh tumor and adjacent tissue pieces were bisected, with one half stored in RNAlater at -80 degrees C and the other half sent for histology. Points on this clonotype: Its antigen is unknown. Possible read error: a much larger clone is one base away. The final CDR3 position lacks the conserved phenylalanine or tryptophan, pointing to a likely read error.

General conclusions and limits of the study: Only about 7.5-25% of top clones were found in all five regions of a tumor, suggesting spatial heterogeneity of tumor-infiltrating T cells. Repertoire overlap was higher between tumor regions (mean roughly 35%) than tumor-adjacent (approximately 17%) or tumor-blood (approximately 14%) pairs, consistent with antigen-driven expansion. Compared with blood, tumors had a significantly larger share of the repertoire taken up by the top 250 clones (p = 0.039). Because the samples were bulk and unsorted, CD4+ and CD8+ T cell repertoires could not be compared. Because sequencing covered only the TCR beta chain and unpaired alpha chains were not captured, true repertoire diversity is likely underestimated. With just a handful of patients in the study, the authors point out that the findings should be validated in a larger study.

The CDR3 is 15 residues long, ends included. The retained sequence is limited to the CDR3, 45 bases, with the frame set at the first base. Trimming takes 6 bases off V and 2 bases off J; junction bases not matched to a gene: 10. Based on the germline V gene, the CDR1 and CDR2 sequences are MNHEY and SVGEGT. A constant-region primer and ProtoScript II reverse transcriptase were used to reverse-transcribe TCRbeta-specific cDNA from around 480 ng total RNA. Three nested multiplex PCR rounds, following a slightly modified ARM-PCR procedure, were used to build the TCRbeta libraries. Each of the first two PCR rounds ran for about 10 cycles and used multiplex TRBV1-TRBV30 forward primers together with a Cbeta reverse primer. Sample barcodes and Illumina adapters were added in a final 25-cycle PCR using Deep VentR polymerase. Amplicons of 200-500 bp were gel-purified with a QIAquick gel extraction kit before sequencing. An Illumina HiSeq 2500 was used to sequence the TCRbeta amplicons, generating 250-bp paired-end reads. The study's own analysis went as follows. Reads were quality-trimmed with Trimmomatic v0.33, and paired reads were merged with FLASH v1.2.11 to recover full CDR3 sequences. V, D and J germline segments were assigned to the rearranged TCRbeta sequences using MiGEC v1.2.1b. VDJtools v1.0.0 computed clonotype statistics and Shannon-Wiener diversity indices. Except for diversity analysis, only the 250 most abundant clonotypes of each sample were used in subsequent analyses to reduce sampling bias. In-frame beta chains were kept once TCRdb had trimmed the public reads at Q25 with fastp and called clones with MiXCR. Here each entry gathers all rows of one CDR3 protein and keeps the most common genes and DNA. These V and J calls originate from TCRdb's pipeline instead of the authors' own analysis. In this sample the table shows about 210,000 distinct CDR3 sequences, around four fifths of which occur a single time. About a sixth of the sample is taken by the ten largest.

The sequence joins TRBV6-2 or TRBV6-3 to TRBJ2-7; 7 bases in the junction line up with TRBD2. Sequencing input: tumor tissue from primary liver carcinoma. The receptor was isolated from a man aged 35 to 55 with primary liver carcinoma and hepatitis B virus infection. The CDR3 reads CASSRGESGAYEQYY. The DNA reads TGTGCCAGCAGCCGCGGGGAAAGCGGGGCCTACGAGCAGTACTAC.